This T cell receptor (beta chain) was recovered during a study of T cell responses to AZD1222 COVID-19 vaccine. Using immunoSEQ multiplex PCR, the repertoire was profiled, and TCRdb retains in-frame clones only, with some absent. This sample has approximately 80,000 clones, with 90% found just once. Trimming took 1 base from V and 2 from J, leaving 10 bases between them. The germline CDR1 and CDR2 sequences are LNHDA and SQIVND (reference sequence). The length of the CDR3 is 15 residues. The chain combines TRBV19 with TRBJ2-3, with TRBD2 as a possible D gene (6 bases). The sample here was peripheral blood, taken 28 days after the second AZD1222 dose. This clonotype was sampled from an adult who received the AZD1222 COVID-19 vaccine. The CDR3 here is CASSIGGVNTDTQYF. CDR3 sequence (DNA): TGTGCCAGTAGTATAGGCGGGGTGAACACAGATACGCAGTATTTT. Looking up the rest from reference TRBV19 and TRBJ2-3 gives the full variable domain: DGGITQSPKYLFRKEGQNVTLSCEQNLNHDAMYWYRQDPGQGLRLIYYSQIVNDFQKGDIAEGYSVSREKKESFPLTVTSAQKNPTAFYLCASSIGGVNTDTQYFGPGTRLTVL.